Listed below are T cell receptor beta chains from one sample, sequenced in a study of blood T cell repertoires in COVID-19. Clones were sequenced by immunoSEQ multiplex PCR, and TCRdb holds only the in-frame ones, with some missing. Among approximately 390,000 clones listed, around nine tenths were seen once. The sequenced material came from PBMCs or T cells enriched from blood (not recorded which). The receptors stem from a woman aged 45-65 years who had recovered from COVID-19. Each CDR3 is given with its conserved first and last residue. The D gene is left open where the match is weak. Some rows mark clone size as missing; the rest say once, few, many or name a class of expanded clone.

V,D,size,J,DNA,CDR3
TRBV19,-,-,TRBJ1-6,TGTGCCAGTAGTATTAGTCGACAGAGTGTTAATTCACCCCTCCACTTT,CASSISRQSVNSPLHF
TRBV19,-,-,TRBJ2-1,TGTGCCAGTAGTACCACAAGCGCGGAGCAGTTCTTC,CASSTTSAEQFF
TRBV23-1,-,-,TRBJ2-3,TGCGCCAGCAGTCAATTGGCGGCAAAGCGCACAGATACGCAGTATTTT,CASSQLAAKRTDTQYF
TRBV16,-,-,TRBJ2-7,TGTGCCAGCAGCCAATCGTCAGTTCTCGAGCAGTACTTC,CASSQSSVLEQYF
TRBV4-1,TRBD2,-,TRBJ2-1,TGCGCCAGCAGCCAAGATGGGCGGACTAGCTCCTACAATGAGCAGTTCTTC,CASSQDGRTSSYNEQFF
TRBV15,-,-,TRBJ2-7,TGTGCCACCAGCAGAACTAACGCCCGCTCCTACGAGCAGTACTTC,CATSRTNARSYEQYF
TRBV29-1,-,few,TRBJ2-3,TGCAGCGTTGAATCTTCGGGAACCGAGTCGGATACGCAGTATTTT,CSVESSGTESDTQYF
TRBV3-1/TRBV3-2,-,-,TRBJ2-1,TGTGCCAGCACCGGTAATGCGTACAATGAGCAGTTCTTC,CASTGNAYNEQFF
TRBV6-5,-,once,TRBJ1-6,TGTGCCAGCAGTCTCTTTTTAGCGATGGAACCCCTCCACTTT,CASSLFLAMEPLHF
TRBV9,TRBD1,-,TRBJ1-2,TGTGCCAGCAGCGAAGGGGACAGGGGTGGCTACACCTTC,CASSEGDRGGYTF
TRBV13,-,-,TRBJ2-1,TGTGCCAGCAGACACAGGACCCTACTAAACAATGAGCAGTTCTTC,CASRHRTLLNNEQFF